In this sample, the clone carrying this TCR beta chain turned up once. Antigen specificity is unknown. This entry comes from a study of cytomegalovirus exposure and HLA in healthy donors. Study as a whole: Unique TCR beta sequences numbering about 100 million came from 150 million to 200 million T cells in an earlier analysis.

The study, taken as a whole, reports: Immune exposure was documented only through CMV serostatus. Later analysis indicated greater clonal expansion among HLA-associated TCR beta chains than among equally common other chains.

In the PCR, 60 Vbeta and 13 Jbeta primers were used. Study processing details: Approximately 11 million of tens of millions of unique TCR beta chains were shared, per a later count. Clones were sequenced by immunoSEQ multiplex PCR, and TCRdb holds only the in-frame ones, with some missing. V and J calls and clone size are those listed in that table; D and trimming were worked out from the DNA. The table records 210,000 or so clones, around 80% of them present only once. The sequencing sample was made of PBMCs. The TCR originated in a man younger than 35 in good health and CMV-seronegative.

CDR3 in amino acids: CASSYQGGAVVQYF. In DNA form, the CDR3 reads TGTGCCAGCAGTTACCAAGGAGGCGCGGTAGTGCAGTACTTC. The gene calls are TRBV6-6 and TRBJ2-7; TRBD2 is a possible D gene (5 bases). The CDR3 length is 14 residues. The V gene's germline CDR1 is MNHNY and CDR2 SVGAGI (reference sequence). V was trimmed by 2 bases and J by 9 bases, leaving 17 bases between them.